This T cell receptor (beta chain) was captured by sequencing in a study of CD8 T cells in ankylosing spondylitis (dated 2017 in TCRdb). About the investigation overall: T cell receptor beta repertoires were profiled in healthy donors and ankylosing spondylitis patients so that disease-linked TCR variants could be found. Peripheral blood samples were taken, and synovial fluid was additionally collected from ankylosing spondylitis patients. The whole study cohort included 108 healthy donors and about two dozen ankylosing spondylitis patients.

Regarding this clonotype: Its antigen is still unknown. No per-base quality is available; no much larger clone lies one base away.

Points the paper makes about the study in general: In peripheral blood, the disease-linked clones were found at relatively low frequencies and had a CD8+ phenotype. Some motif variants were previously reported in synovial fluid and blood of reactive arthritis patients, suggesting common disease-initiation mechanisms. The disease-linked clones were reported as significantly enriched in matched synovial fluid samples from ankylosing spondylitis patients. Blood from ankylosing spondylitis patients appeared to be characterized by a TCR beta motif made up of eight highly homologous amino acid variants.

The sample was run on an Illumina HiSeq 2500. Quantitative 5'-RACE with molecular barcodes was the method used to prepare the TCR beta libraries. The published analysis was carried out like this. To identify disease-linked TCR variants, a new computational method was used, one built on a probabilistic model of VDJ rearrangement. TCRdb passed the public sequencing reads through fastp at Q25 and MiXCR, retaining productive beta sequences. Each CDR3 protein gets just one entry, which takes the most common genes and DNA from the rows behind it. The V and J calls, along with clone size, are taken from TCRdb and not from the paper's own processing. This sample comprises hundreds of thousands of distinct CDR3 sequences, approximately 22% of them detected only once. The ten largest clones capture 13% of the sample. The CDR3 has 11 amino acids, counting the end cysteine and phenylalanine. Left in the record is the CDR3 DNA by itself, 33 bases read in frame from the first base. V loses 7 bases of germline sequence and J loses 5 bases, and the interval between the two ends is 11 bases. Via the germline V gene, CDR1 is SQVTM and CDR2 ANQGSEA.

The clonotype comes from a male donor with ankylosing spondylitis or in good health (not recorded which). The sample taken for sequencing was blood, either unsorted or a sorted T cell fraction (not recorded which). The chain couples TRBV29-1 to TRBJ1-1; no D gene is confidently identified. The nucleotide sequence reads as follows: TGCAGCGGCGGGCCCTTGACTGAAGCTTTCTTT. Its coded protein is CSGGPLTEAFF.